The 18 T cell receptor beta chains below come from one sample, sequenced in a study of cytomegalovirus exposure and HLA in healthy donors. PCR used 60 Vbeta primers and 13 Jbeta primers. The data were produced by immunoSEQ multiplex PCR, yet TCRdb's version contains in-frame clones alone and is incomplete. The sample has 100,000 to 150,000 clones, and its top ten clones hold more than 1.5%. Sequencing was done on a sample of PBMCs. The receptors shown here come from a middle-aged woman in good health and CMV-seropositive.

The CDR3 sequence is CAWISTETYEQYF. DNA of the CDR3: TGTGCCTGGATTTCGACAGAGACCTACGAGCAGTACTTC. This chain connects TRBV30 to TRBJ2-7; the D gene is possibly TRBD1 (5 bases). There are 13 residues in the CDR3. V lost 4 bases to trimming and J lost 2 bases, with 12 bases between them. Germline lookup yields CDR1 GTSNPN and CDR2 SVGIG (reference sequence).

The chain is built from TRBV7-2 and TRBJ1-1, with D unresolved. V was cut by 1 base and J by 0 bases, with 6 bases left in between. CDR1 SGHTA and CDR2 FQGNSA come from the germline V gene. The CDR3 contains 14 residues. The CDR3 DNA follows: TGTGCCAGCAGCTTAGTATTCGTGAACACTGAAGCTTTCTTT. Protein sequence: CASSLVFVNTEAFF.

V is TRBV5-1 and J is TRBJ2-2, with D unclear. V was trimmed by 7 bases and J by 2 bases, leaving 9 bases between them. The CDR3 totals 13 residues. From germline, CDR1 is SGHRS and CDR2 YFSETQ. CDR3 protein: CASRETNTGELFF. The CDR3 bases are TGCGCCAGCCGAGAAACCAACACCGGGGAGCTGTTTTTT.

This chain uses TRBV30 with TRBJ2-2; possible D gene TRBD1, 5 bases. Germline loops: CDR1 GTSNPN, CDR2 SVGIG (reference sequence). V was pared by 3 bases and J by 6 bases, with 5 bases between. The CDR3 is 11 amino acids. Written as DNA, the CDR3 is TGTGCCTGGAGGGGGCCCGGGGAGCTGTTTTTT. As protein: CAWRGPGELFF.

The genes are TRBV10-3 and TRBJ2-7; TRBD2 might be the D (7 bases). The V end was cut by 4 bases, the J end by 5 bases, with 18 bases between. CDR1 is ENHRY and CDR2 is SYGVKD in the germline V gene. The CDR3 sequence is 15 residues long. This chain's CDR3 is CAISGARGAADEQYF. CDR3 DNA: TGTGCCATCAGTGGAGCCCGGGGGGCAGCGGACGAGCAGTACTTC.

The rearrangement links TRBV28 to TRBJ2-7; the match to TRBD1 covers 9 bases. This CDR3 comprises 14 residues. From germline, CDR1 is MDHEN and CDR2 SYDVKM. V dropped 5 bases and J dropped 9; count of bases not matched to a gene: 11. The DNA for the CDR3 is TGTGCCAGCAGTGATTTGGGACAGGGAACGGGGCAGTACTTC. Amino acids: CASSDLGQGTGQYF. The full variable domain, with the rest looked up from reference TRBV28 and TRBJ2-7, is DVKVTQSSRYLVKRTGEKVFLECVQDMDHENMFWYRQDPGLGLRLIYFSYDVKMKEKGDIPEGYSVSREKKERFSLILESASTNQTSMYLCASSDLGQGTGQYFGPGTRLTVT.

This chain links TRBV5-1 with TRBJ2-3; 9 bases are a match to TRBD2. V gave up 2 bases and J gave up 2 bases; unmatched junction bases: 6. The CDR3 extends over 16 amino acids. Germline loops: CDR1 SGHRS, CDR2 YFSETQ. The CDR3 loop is CASSLRLAETTDTQYF. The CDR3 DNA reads TGCGCCAGCAGCTTAAGACTAGCGGAAACCACAGATACGCAGTATTTT.

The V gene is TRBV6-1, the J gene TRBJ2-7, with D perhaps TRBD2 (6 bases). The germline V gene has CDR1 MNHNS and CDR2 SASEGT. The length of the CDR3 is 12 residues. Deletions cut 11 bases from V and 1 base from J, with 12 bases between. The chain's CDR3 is CAGGPPSYEQYF. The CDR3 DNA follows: TGTGCCGGAGGGCCGCCGTCCTACGAGCAGTACTTC.

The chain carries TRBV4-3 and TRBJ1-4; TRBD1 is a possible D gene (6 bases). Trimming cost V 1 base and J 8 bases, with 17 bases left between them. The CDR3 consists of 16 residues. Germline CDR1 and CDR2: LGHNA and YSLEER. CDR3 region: CASSQVLRGAREKLFF. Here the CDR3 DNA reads TGCGCCAGCAGCCAAGTTCTTCGGGGGGCTCGGGAAAAACTGTTTTTT.

In DNA form, the CDR3 reads TGCGCCAGCAGCCAAGATGTCTCCAGGGTTAACTATGGCTACACCTTC. It specifies CASSQDVSRVNYGYTF. The V and J genes are TRBV4-3 and TRBJ1-2, with D possibly TRBD1 on 5 matching bases. Germline V gene data show CDR1 as LGHNA and CDR2 as YSLEER. This CDR3 contains 16 residues. Trimming took 0 bases from V and 1 from J, leaving 12 bases between them.

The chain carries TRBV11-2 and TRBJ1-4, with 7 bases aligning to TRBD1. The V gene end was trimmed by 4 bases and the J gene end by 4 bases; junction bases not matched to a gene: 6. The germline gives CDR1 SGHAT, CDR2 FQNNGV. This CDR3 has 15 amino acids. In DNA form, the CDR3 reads TGTGCCAGCAGCTCGCCGGGACAGCTTAATGAAAAACTGTTTTTT. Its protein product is CASSSPGQLNEKLFF. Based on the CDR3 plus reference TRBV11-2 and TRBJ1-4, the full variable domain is EAGVAQSPRYKIIEKRQSVAFWCNPISGHATLYWYQQILGQGPKLLIQFQNNGVVDDSQLPKDRFSAERLKGVDSTLKIQPAKLEDSAVYLCASSSPGQLNEKLFFGSGTQLSVL.

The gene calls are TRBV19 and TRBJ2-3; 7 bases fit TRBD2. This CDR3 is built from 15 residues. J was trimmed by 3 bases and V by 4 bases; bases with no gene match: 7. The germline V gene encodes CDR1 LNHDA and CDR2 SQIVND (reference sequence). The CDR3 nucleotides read TGTGCCAGTAGTAGTAGGCTTAGCGGGACAGATACGCAGTATTTT. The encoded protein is CASSSRLSGTDTQYF.

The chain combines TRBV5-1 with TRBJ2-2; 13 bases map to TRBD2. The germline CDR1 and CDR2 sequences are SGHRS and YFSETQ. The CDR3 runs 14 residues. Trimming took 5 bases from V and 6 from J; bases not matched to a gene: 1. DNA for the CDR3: TGCGCCAGCAGACTAGCGGGAGGGGCCGGGGAGCTGTTTTTT. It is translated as CASRLAGGAGELFF.

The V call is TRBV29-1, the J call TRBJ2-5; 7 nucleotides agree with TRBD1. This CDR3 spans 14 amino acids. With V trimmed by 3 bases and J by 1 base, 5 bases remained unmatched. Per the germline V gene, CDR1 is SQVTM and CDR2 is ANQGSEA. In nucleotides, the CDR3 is TGCAGCGTTGAGCCCACAGGGGCCCAAGAGACCCAGTACTTC. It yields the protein CSVEPTGAQETQYF.

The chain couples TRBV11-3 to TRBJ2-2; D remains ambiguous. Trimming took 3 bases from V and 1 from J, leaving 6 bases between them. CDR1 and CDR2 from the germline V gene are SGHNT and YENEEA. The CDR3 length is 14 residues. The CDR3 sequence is CASSLSGNTGELFF. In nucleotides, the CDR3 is TGTGCCAGCAGCTTGTCAGGGAACACCGGGGAGCTGTTTTTT.

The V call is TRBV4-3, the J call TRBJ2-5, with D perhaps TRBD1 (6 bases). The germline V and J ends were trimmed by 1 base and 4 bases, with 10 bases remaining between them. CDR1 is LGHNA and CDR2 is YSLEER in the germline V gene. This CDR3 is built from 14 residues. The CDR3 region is CASSQVDRPETQYF. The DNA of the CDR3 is TGCGCCAGCAGCCAAGTTGACAGGCCAGAGACCCAGTACTTC.

The CDR3 sequence: CASSWDREGYGYTF. As DNA, the CDR3 is TGTGCCAGCAGCTGGGACAGGGAGGGCTATGGCTACACCTTC. This sequence joins TRBV5-4 and TRBJ1-2, with TRBD1 identical over 9 bases. Germline CDR1 and CDR2: SGHNT and YYREEE (reference sequence). The CDR3 spans 14 residues. Germline trimming cut 3 bases from V and 4 bases from J; bases unmatched to any gene: 4.

The CDR3 DNA sequence: TGTGCCAGTAGTATAGGGCCCCTCACAGATACGCAGTATTTT. Protein: CASSIGPLTDTQYF. The chain combines TRBV19 with TRBJ2-3, with D unresolved. Per germline, CDR1 LNHDA and CDR2 SQIVND (reference sequence). Trimming stripped 1 base from V and 2 bases from J, with 7 bases between. The CDR3 runs 14 residues.